The 5 T cell receptor beta chains below come from one sample, sequenced in a study of response to subunit inactivated influenza vaccine (dated by TCRdb to the late 2010s). Libraries came from RT-PCR. The sequencer listed for this sample is Illumina HiSeq 2500. Through fastp at Q25 and MiXCR, TCRdb rebuilt clones from the public reads, retaining in-frame beta chains. Entries are consolidated by CDR3 protein sequence, retaining the most common genes and DNA. Present in this sample are a few hundred thousand distinct CDR3 sequences, 21% of which were seen just once. The ten largest account for roughly 10% of the sample. The starting material was PBMCs from blood, obtained about 20 months after vaccination. These receptors all stem from a man aged 45 to 75 who received an inactivated influenza vaccine. Donor details come from another sample of the same person, matched by shared clones.

The J gene is TRBJ2-5, the V gene TRBV27; the match to TRBD2 covers 9 bases. With 3 bases clipped from V and 3 bases from J, the junction kept 8 bases outside the gene matches. The CDR3 sequence is 16 residues long. CDR1 MNHEY and CDR2 SMNVEV come from the germline V gene (reference sequence). The CDR3 coding sequence is TGTGCCAGCAGTTTTTTACGCTCTAGCGGGAAAGAGACCCAGTACTTC. It encodes CASSFLRSSGKETQYF.

In its sample, this clonotype was seen once. J is TRBJ2-5 and V is TRBV7-6; unclear D gene. Germline-derived CDR1 and CDR2 are SGHVS and FNYEAQ. Trimming pared 5 bases from V and 5 bases from J, leaving 15 bases between. The CDR3 is made up of 14 amino acids. The DNA of the CDR3 is TGTGCCAGCAGCCCACTCTCTATACGGGAGACCCAGTACTTC. Translation gives CASSPLSIRETQYF.

The chain couples TRBV6-2 or TRBV6-3 to TRBJ2-7; 8 positions agree with TRBD1. With 4 bases clipped from V and 5 bases from J, the junction kept 4 bases outside the gene matches. The CDR3 runs 13 residues. Germline-derived CDR1 and CDR2 are MNHEY and SVGEGT. DNA of the CDR3: TGTGCCAGCAGTTCCGACAGGGGAAACGAGCAGTACTTC. Protein sequence: CASSSDRGNEQYF.

The chain couples TRBV12-3 or TRBV12-4 to TRBJ2-5, with D possibly TRBD2 on 5 matching bases. V lost 5 bases, J lost 3 bases, and 16 bases lay in between. This CDR3 region has 15 residues. CDR3 protein: CASSPDFFREETQYF. The CDR3 DNA follows: TGTGCCAGCAGTCCGGACTTTTTTCGGGAAGAGACCCAGTACTTC.

V and J are TRBV19 and TRBJ1-2, with unresolved D. Germline V gene lookup returns CDR1 LNHDA and CDR2 SQIVND (reference sequence). This CDR3 contains 13 residues. V lost 8 bases and J 3 bases, leaving 13 bases between the germline ends. The CDR3: CASGERLYYGYTF. The CDR3 DNA reads as TGTGCCAGTGGAGAGAGACTTTACTATGGCTACACCTTC.